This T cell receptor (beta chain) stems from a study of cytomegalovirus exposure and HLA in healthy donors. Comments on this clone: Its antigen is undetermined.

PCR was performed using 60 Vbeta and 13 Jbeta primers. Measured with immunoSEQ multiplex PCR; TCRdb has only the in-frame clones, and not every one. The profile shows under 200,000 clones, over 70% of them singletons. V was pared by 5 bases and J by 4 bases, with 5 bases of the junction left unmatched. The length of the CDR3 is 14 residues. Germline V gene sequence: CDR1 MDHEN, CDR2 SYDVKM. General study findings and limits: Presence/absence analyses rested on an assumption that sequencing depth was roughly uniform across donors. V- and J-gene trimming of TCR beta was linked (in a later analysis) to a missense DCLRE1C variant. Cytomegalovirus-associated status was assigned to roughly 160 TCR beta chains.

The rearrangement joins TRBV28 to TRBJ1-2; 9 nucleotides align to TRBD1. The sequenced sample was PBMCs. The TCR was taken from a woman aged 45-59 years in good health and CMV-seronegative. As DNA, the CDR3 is TGTGCCAGCAGTCAGGCACAGGGGGCCTATGGCTACACCTTC. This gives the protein CASSQAQGAYGYTF.